This T cell receptor beta chain was found in a study of chemoradiotherapy in HPV16-positive cancers. Germline trimming cut 4 bases from V and 9 bases from J; bases unmatched to any gene: 2. This CDR3 is built from 12 residues. The germline V gene encodes CDR1 LNHDA and CDR2 SQIVND (reference sequence). Generated by immunoSEQ multiplex PCR, the TCRdb table keeps only in-frame clones and is missing some. The repertoire includes roughly 5,400 clones, 85% to 95% of them detected once, and around 4.5% sits in the top ten. The rearrangement links TRBV19 to TRBJ2-3; 9 bases agree with TRBD1. This TCR was sampled from a human donor with HPV-associated anogenital cancer. Sampling was performed from a patient who underwent chemoradiotherapy. The CDR3 sequence: CASSRGQGTQYF. The CDR3 bases are TGTGCCAGTAGTAGGGGACAGGGAACGCAGTATTTT.